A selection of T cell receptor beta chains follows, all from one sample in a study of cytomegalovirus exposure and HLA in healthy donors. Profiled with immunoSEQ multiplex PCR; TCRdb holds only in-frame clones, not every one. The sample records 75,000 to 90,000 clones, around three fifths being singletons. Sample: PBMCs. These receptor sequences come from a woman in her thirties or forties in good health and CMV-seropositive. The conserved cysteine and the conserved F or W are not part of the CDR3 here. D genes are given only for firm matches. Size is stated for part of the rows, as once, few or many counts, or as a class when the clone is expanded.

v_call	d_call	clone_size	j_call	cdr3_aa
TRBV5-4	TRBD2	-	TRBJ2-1	ASSSTSGRALNEQF
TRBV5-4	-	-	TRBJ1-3	ASSLQGPGNTIY
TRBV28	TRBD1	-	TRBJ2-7	ASSFLQGAYEQY
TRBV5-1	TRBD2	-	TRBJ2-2	ASRSTSGRYNGELF
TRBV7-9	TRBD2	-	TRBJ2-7	ASATHRGSGRIYEQY
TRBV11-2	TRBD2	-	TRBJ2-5	ASSPRLAGPWSQETQY
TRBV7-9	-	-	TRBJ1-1	ASSSPGLNRGTEAF
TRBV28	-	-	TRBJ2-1	ASSAYSSYNEQF
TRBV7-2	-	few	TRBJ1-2	ASSLGAARNAGYT
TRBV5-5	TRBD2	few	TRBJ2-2	ASSFGLSREGNTGELF
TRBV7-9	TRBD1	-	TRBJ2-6	ASSLSRGPGANVLT
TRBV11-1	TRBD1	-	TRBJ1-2	ASSRNRDSDGYT
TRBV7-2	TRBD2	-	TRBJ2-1	ASSPESGRVRRVEQF
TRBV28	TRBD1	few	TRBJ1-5	ASGQGQNQPQH
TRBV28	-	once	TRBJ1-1	ASSTPRGSLEAF
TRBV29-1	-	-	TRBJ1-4	SGGRQEGEKLF
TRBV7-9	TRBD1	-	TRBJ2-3	ASSPRDSLTDTQY
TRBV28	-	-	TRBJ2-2	ASGPGDNTGELF
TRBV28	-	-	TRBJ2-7	ASSSPTISVYYEQY
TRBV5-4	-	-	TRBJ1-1	ASRMRRAGKAEAF
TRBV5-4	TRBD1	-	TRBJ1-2	ASSFYRGRGYT
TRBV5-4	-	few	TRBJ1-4	ASSLMGAGEKLF
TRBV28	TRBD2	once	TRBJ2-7	ASSLASGSHEQY
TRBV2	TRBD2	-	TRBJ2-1	ASRQTSGSYNEQF
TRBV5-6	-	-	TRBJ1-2	ASSLVESRRYGYT
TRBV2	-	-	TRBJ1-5	ASSVKHLAGQPQH
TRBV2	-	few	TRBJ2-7	ASSVAARSEQY
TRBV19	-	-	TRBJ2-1	ASSVVSSYNEQF
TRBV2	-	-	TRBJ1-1	ASNVEGNTEAF
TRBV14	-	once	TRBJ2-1	ASSLWGRGYNEQF
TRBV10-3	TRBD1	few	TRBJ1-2	AIRGQGFNYGYT
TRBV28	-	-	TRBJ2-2	ASSLTRGELF
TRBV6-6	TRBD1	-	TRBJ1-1	ASNLQGADTEAF
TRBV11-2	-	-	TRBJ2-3	ASSVRGADTQY
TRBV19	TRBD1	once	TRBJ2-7	ASSIAGTGAYEQY
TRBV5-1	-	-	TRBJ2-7	ASSLQGGGYEQY
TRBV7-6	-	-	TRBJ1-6	ASSSLGSYNSPLH
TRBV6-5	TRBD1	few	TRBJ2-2	ASSYPRSGGTGELF
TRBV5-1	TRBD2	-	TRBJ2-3	ASSWTSGSTDTQY
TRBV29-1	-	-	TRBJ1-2	SVGQSNYGYT
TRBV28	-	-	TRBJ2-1	ASSLQGNEQF
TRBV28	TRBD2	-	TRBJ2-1	ASSSLRSSTSGVYNEQF
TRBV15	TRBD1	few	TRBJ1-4	ATSADRGSEKLF
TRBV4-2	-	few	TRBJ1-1	ASSPREGNTEAF
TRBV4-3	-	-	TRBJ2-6	ASSPESSGANVLT
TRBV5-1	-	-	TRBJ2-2	ASSLVLAVTNTGELF
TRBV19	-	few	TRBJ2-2	ASTQSGKNTGELF
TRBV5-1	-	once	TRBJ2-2	ASSLGLEAGELF
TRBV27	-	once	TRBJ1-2	ASSLNSNYGYT
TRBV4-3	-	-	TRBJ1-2	ASSPNLGHGYT
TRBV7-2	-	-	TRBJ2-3	ASSPVPGDTQY